This T cell receptor beta chain originates from a study of beta chain features in type 1 diabetes. Notes on the study in general: A possible short-template PCR bias applies equally to patients and controls.

Cells sorted by CD45RO/CCR7/CD25/CD127/CD95/CD27 comprised CD4+ naive, central memory, regulatory and stem cell-like memory cells. Reverse transcription of all isolated RNA meant that expressed TCRB transcripts were sequenced. TCRdb's table, derived via immunoSEQ multiplex PCR, lists solely in-frame clones and lacks some. The table lists 850,000 to 900,000 clones, roughly 17% of them singletons. Germline assignment: CDR1 SGHRS and CDR2 YFSETQ. With 1 base clipped from V and 9 bases from J, the junction kept 9 bases outside the gene matches. The CDR3 has 16 residues. This clone has more than one count but fewer than ten. What it binds is unknown.

The sample was naive CD4+ T cells from blood. This chain joins TRBV5-1 and TRBJ2-7; 14 nucleotides match TRBD2. This clonotype was obtained from a woman aged 18-35 years in good health. This chain's CDR3 is CASSLQRLAGGPAQYF. The CDR3 region has the DNA TGCGCCAGCAGCTTGCAAAGACTAGCGGGAGGGCCTGCGCAGTACTTC.